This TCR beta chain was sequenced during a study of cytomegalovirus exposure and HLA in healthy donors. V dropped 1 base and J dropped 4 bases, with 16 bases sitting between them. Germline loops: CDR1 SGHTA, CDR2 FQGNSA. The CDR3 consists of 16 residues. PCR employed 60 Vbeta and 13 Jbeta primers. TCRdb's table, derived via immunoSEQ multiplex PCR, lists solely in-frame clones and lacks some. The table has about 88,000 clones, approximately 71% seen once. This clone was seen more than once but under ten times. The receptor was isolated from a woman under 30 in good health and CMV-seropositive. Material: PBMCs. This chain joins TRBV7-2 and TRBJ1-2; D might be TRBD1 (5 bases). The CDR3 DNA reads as TGTGCCAGCAGCTTAGAGGGCGGGGCAGGGAGCTATGGCTACACCTTC. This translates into CASSLEGGAGSYGYTF.